This T cell receptor beta chain was captured in a study of regulatory T cells in long-lasting Graves disease. For TCR beta, libraries came from iRepertoire HTBI primers and Arm-PCR of CDR3 regions. Each CDR3 protein gets one entry after TCRdb re-called the multiplex PCR reads with MiXCR. The sample contains hundreds of thousands of distinct CDR3 sequences, less than 20% of which appear only once. This clonotype was counted at least ten times. CDR3 length equals 14 residues. Germline-derived CDR1 and CDR2 are SGHVS and FQNEAQ. V shed 4 bases and J 5 bases; nucleotides not matched to a gene: 8. Time point noted: newly diagnosed GD, antithyroid drugs for less than 3 months. Extracted PBMC RNA gave rise to the TCR library. These data also featured in a second study, about T cells in Graves' hyperthyroidism and ophthalmopathy.

The TCR originated in a young woman with Graves disease. The V and J genes are TRBV7-8 and TRBJ2-7, with TRBD1 identical over 7 bases. The specimen comprised peripheral blood mononuclear cells (PBMCs), sampled at new diagnosis, from a patient treated with antithyroid drugs. CDR3 DNA: TGTGCCAGCAGCTCGCAGGGGGAGCTCGACGAGCAGTACTTC. It codes for CASSSQGELDEQYF.